The 22 T cell receptor beta chains below were found in one sample sequenced in a study of blood T cell repertoires in COVID-19. The assay was immunoSEQ multiplex PCR, and TCRdb's table has in-frame clones only and misses some. In the table there are 350,000 or so clones, 88% of which are singletons. Sequences were obtained from PBMCs or T cells enriched from blood (not recorded which). Receptors originate from a woman in her twenties or thirties who had been exposed to COVID-19.

This chain uses TRBV29-1 with TRBJ1-4; 9 bases align to TRBD1. After removal of 6 bases from V and 8 bases from J, the junction contained 7 bases not matched to a gene. The CDR3 runs 13 residues. Per the germline V gene, CDR1 is SQVTM and CDR2 is ANQGSEA. In nucleotides, the CDR3 is TGCAGCGTCTCCGGGACAGGGAAGGAAAAACTGTTTTTT. Amino acids: CSVSGTGKEKLFF. Drawing the rest from reference TRBV29-1 and TRBJ1-4, the complete variable domain is SAVISQKPSRDICQRGTSLTIQCQVDSQVTMMFWYRQQPGQSLTLIATANQGSEATYESGFVIDKFPISRPNLTFSTLTVSNMSPEDSSIYLCSVSGTGKEKLFFGSGTQLSVL.

This clone was detected a few times. The V call is TRBV21-1, the J call TRBJ1-4; TRBD1, as called in the table, went unchecked against the DNA. TRBV21-1 corresponds to a pseudogene. The CDR3 has 13 residues. The CDR3 reads CASSNQDTEKLFF. For the CDR3, the DNA is TGTGCCAGCAGCAACCAAGACACTGAAAAACTGTTTTTT.

The chain combines TRBV19 with TRBJ1-5; D is possibly TRBD1 (6 bases). Trimming left V 0 bases short and J 7 bases short, with 7 bases between. Per germline, CDR1 LNHDA and CDR2 SQIVND (reference sequence). The CDR3 is made up of 13 amino acids. CDR3 in DNA: TGTGCCAGTAGTATAGACAGGGGACAGCCCCAGCATTTT. Its protein is CASSIDRGQPQHF.

This chain links TRBV7-3 with TRBJ1-1; 7 bases align to TRBD1. From germline, CDR1 is SGHTA and CDR2 FQGTGA. V lost 2 bases and J lost 4; bases outside the gene matches: 4. CDR3 size: 14 residues. CDR3 sequence: CASSLVQGGTEAFF. In nucleotides, the CDR3 is TGTGCCAGCAGCTTAGTCCAGGGGGGCACTGAAGCTTTCTTT.

The gene calls are TRBV7-3 and TRBJ2-5, with 10 positions matching TRBD1. The CDR3 spans 17 residues. The germline gives CDR1 SGHTA, CDR2 FQGTGA. V shed 5 bases and J 3 bases; nucleotides not matched to a gene: 12. The CDR3 region has the DNA TGTGCCAGCAGCCCCGAGCCCCCCGGGACAGGGGAAGAGACCCAGTACTTC. It translates to CASSPEPPGTGEETQYF.

The chain uses TRBV6-5 and TRBJ1-2, with D possibly matching TRBD1 (6 bases). Germline V lookup: CDR1 MNHEY, CDR2 SVGAGI. The length of the CDR3 is 14 residues. V dropped 6 bases and J dropped 5 bases, with 16 bases sitting between them. The CDR3: CASRREGGDYGYTF. Written as DNA, the CDR3 is TGTGCCAGCAGGAGGGAAGGGGGAGATTATGGCTACACCTTC.

A few counts support this clone. The rearrangement links TRBV28 to TRBJ1-1; 9 nucleotides align to TRBD1. Trimming cost V 7 bases and J 1 base; bases outside gene matches: 7. CDR3 size: 15 residues. The germline gives CDR1 MDHEN, CDR2 SYDVKM. This CDR3 is CASTSSGQGNTEAFF. The CDR3, as DNA: TGTGCCAGCACCTCATCGGGACAGGGGAACACTGAAGCTTTCTTT.

The sample holds one count of this clone. The CDR3 region has the DNA TGTGCCAGCAGGTGGACGGGGGGGATGAGCGCCGGGGAGCTGTTTTTT. This encodes CASRWTGGMSAGELFF. The V gene is TRBV2, the J gene TRBJ2-2; the match to TRBD2 covers 8 bases. This CDR3 comprises 16 residues. The V gene end was trimmed by 6 bases and the J gene end by 6 bases; junction bases not matched to a gene: 12. Germline loops: CDR1 SNHLY, CDR2 FYNNEI.

About this clone: Other DNA sequences of this sample code for an identical CDR3. The chain joins TRBV2 to TRBJ2-3, with D unresolved. This CDR3 has 10 amino acids. CDR1 is SNHLY and CDR2 is FYNNEI in the germline V gene. Trimming cost V 7 bases and J 6 bases, with 5 bases left between them. The CDR3 protein is CASNSDTQYF. CDR3 nucleotides: TGTGCCAGCAATAGTGATACGCAGTATTTT.

The chain recombines TRBV10-2 with TRBJ2-5; possibly TRBD1 for D (5 bases). Trimming removed 4 bases at V and 2 bases at J, with 17 bases between. Germline CDR1 reads WSHSY; CDR2 reads SAAADI. CDR3 size: 16 residues. The CDR3 protein is CASSAPNRMGQETQYF. In DNA form, the CDR3 reads TGCGCCAGCAGTGCCCCCAACAGGATGGGACAAGAGACCCAGTACTTC.

The rearrangement uses TRBV6-1 and TRBJ2-1, with 14 bases identical to TRBD2. CDR3 length: 20 amino acids. Germline V lookup: CDR1 MNHNS, CDR2 SASEGT. Trimming at V came to 1 base and at J to 0 bases, leaving 8 bases not matched to a gene. CDR3 sequence (DNA): TGTGCCAGCAGTGAAGGTCTAAGGACTAGCGGGAGGACCTCCTACAATGAGCAGTTCTTC. As protein: CASSEGLRTSGRTSYNEQFF.

The rearrangement links TRBV3-1 (or the pseudogene TRBV3-2) to TRBJ1-1, with 9 bases aligning to TRBD1. This CDR3 contains 17 residues. Germline V gene sequence: CDR1 LGHDT, CDR2 YNNKEL (reference sequence). The V and J ends lost 1 base and 0 bases, in that order; junction bases with no gene match: 6. As DNA, the CDR3 is TGTGCCAGCAGCCAAGTAGCGACAGGGGGAGTGAACACTGAAGCTTTCTTT. Protein product: CASSQVATGGVNTEAFF.

This clone was recorded once. CDR3 in amino acids: CASSPAWTRINNEQFF. In nucleotides, the CDR3 is TGTGCCAGCTCACCGGCCTGGACTAGGATCAACAATGAGCAGTTCTTC. The V gene is TRBV18, the J gene TRBJ2-1, with 7 positions matching TRBD2. V trimming: 3 bases; J trimming: 5 bases; junction bases outside the gene matches: 10. The CDR3 consists of 16 residues. Germline CDR1 KGHSH, CDR2 LQKENI.

This clone was seen a single time. This chain connects TRBV28 to TRBJ2-1; 11 nucleotides agree with TRBD2. The CDR3 loop spans 16 amino acids. V shed 3 bases and J 3 bases; nucleotides not matched to a gene: 4. Per germline, CDR1 MDHEN and CDR2 SYDVKM. Here the CDR3 DNA reads TGTGCCAGCAGTTTGCTAGCGGGAGGACACTACAATGAGCAGTTCTTC. The encoded protein is CASSLLAGGHYNEQFF. Supplemented by reference TRBV28 and TRBJ2-1, the full variable domain reads DVKVTQSSRYLVKRTGEKVFLECVQDMDHENMFWYRQDPGLGLRLIYFSYDVKMKEKGDIPEGYSVSREKKERFSLILESASTNQTSMYLCASSLLAGGHYNEQFFGPGTRLTVL.

This chain uses TRBV18 with TRBJ1-2; 8 bases agree with TRBD1. Trimming cost V 6 bases and J 0 bases; bases outside gene matches: 6. CDR3 length equals 15 residues. Germline CDR1 KGHSH, CDR2 LQKENI. The DNA for the CDR3 is TGTGCCAGCTCGCTAGGACAGGGCGCTAACTATGGCTACACCTTC. Translation: CASSLGQGANYGYTF.

The chain has TRBV9 and TRBJ2-5, with D maybe TRBD2 (6 bases). The length of the CDR3 is 16 residues. V was trimmed by 0 bases and J by 1 base, leaving 13 bases between them. Germline V gives CDR1 SGDLS, CDR2 YYNGEE. CDR3 nucleotides: TGTGCCAGCAGCGTAGAAGGGGACTGGGGCCAAGAGACCCAGTACTTC. Translation gives CASSVEGDWGQETQYF. The whole variable domain, filled in from reference TRBV9 and TRBJ2-5, reads DSGVTQTPKHLITATGQRVTLRCSPRSGDLSVYWYQQSLDQGLQFLIQYYNGEERAKGNILERFSAQQFPDLHSELNLSSLELGDSALYFCASSVEGDWGQETQYFGPGTRLLVL.

This clone appeared once. The genes are TRBV11-1 and TRBJ1-1; D is undetermined. The CDR3 has 14 residues. V was shortened by 3 bases and J by 6 bases, with 14 bases between the two germline ends. From germline, CDR1 is SGHAT and CDR2 FQDESV (reference sequence). The CDR3: CASSFGSTRAEAFF. CDR3 nucleotides: TGTGCCAGCAGCTTCGGGAGTACGCGGGCTGAAGCTTTCTTT. Full variable domain (remainder filled in from reference TRBV11-1 and TRBJ1-1): EAEVAQSPRYKITEKSQAVAFWCDPISGHATLYWYRQILGQGPELLVQFQDESVVDDSQLPKDRFSAERLKGVDSTLKIQPAELGDSAMYLCASSFGSTRAEAFFGQGTRLTVV.

The J gene is TRBJ2-7, the V gene TRBV7-2; D might be TRBD1 (6 bases). V was cut by 4 bases and J by 6 bases, with 13 bases left in between. Germline V gene data show CDR1 as SGHTA and CDR2 as FQGNSA. CDR3 size: 13 residues. The DNA for the CDR3 is TGTGCCAGCAGCTACGGACAGACCATCGAGCAGTACTTC. Its protein product is CASSYGQTIEQYF.

This chain joins TRBV7-2 and TRBJ1-1; 9 bases match TRBD1. Germline loops: CDR1 SGHTA, CDR2 FQGNSA. J lost 1 base, V lost 5 bases, and 11 bases had no gene match. CDR3 length equals 17 residues. CDR3 residues: CASSKGGTGLRNTEAFF. The CDR3 bases are TGTGCCAGCAGCAAAGGCGGGACAGGGTTGAGGAACACTGAAGCTTTCTTT.

CDR3 in amino acids: CASRREGGEKLFF. The CDR3 DNA sequence: TGTGCCAGCAGAAGAGAGGGAGGGGAAAAACTGTTTTTT. This rearrangement joins TRBV27 to TRBJ1-4; D gene uncertain. V was shortened by 6 bases and J by 8 bases, with 13 bases between the two germline ends. Germline CDR1 reads MNHEY; CDR2 reads SMNVEV (reference sequence). The CDR3 length is 13 residues. The whole variable domain, filled in from reference TRBV27 and TRBJ1-4, reads EAQVTQNPRYLITVTGKKLTVTCSQNMNHEYMSWYRQDPGLGLRQIYYSMNVEVTDKGDVPEGYKVSRKEKRNFPLILESPSPNQTSLYFCASRREGGEKLFFGSGTQLSVL.

This clone has only one observation. The chain is built from TRBV30 and TRBJ1-3, with TRBD1 matching over 7 bases. Looked up from germline, CDR1 is GTSNPN and CDR2 is SVGIG (reference sequence). CDR3 length equals 15 residues. The V segment lost 5 bases and the J segment 3 bases; nucleotides outside the gene matches: 10. In DNA form, the CDR3 reads TGTGCCTGGGACCGGGAGGGGGCGGTTGGAAACACCATATATTTT. Protein product: CAWDREGAVGNTIYF.

The chain uses TRBV19 and TRBJ2-1; 9 bases line up with TRBD2. The CDR3 contains 13 residues. Germline CDR1 and CDR2: LNHDA and SQIVND (reference sequence). V dropped 6 bases and J dropped 7; count of bases not matched to a gene: 4. The CDR3 nucleotides read TGTGCCAGTAGAGGACTAGCGAGGAATGAGCAGTTCTTC. Protein product: CASRGLARNEQFF.